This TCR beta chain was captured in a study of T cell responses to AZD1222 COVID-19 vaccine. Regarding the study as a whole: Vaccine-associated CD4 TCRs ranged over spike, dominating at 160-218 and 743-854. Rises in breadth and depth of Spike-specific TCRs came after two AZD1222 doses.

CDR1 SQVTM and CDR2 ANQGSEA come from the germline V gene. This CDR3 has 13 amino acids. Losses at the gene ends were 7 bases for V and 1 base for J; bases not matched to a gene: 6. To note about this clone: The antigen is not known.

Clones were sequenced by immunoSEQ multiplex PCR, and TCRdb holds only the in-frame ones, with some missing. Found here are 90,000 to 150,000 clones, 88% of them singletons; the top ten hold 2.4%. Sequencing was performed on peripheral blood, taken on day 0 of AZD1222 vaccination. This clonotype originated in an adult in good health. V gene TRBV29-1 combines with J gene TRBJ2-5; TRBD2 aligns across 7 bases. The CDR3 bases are TGCAGCGCCGGGGGGAGGGCCCAAGAGACCCAGTACTTC. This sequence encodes CSAGGRAQETQYF.